Listed below are T cell receptor beta chains from one sample, sequenced in a study of PD-1 blockade in classical Hodgkin lymphoma. The table came from immunoSEQ multiplex PCR; TCRdb's copy has only in-frame clones and leaves some out. The sample records fewer than 90,000 clones, about 93% being singletons. The sequenced sample consisted of peripheral blood mononuclear cells (PBMCs). The source is a human donor with classical Hodgkin lymphoma. Both conserved end residues are part of each CDR3. Fields, in order: V gene, D gene, clone size, J gene, CDR3 protein, CDR3 DNA. The D gene is left open where the match is weak. Part of the rows lack a size; the others show once, few, many or a class for expanded clones.

v_gene: TRBV19; d_gene: TRBD1; abundance: once; j_gene: TRBJ1-2; CDR3aa: CASSSRQGAVYGYTF; CDR3nt: TGTGCCAGTAGTAGTCGACAGGGGGCTGTCTATGGCTACACCTTC
v_gene: TRBV7-9; d_gene: -; abundance: -; j_gene: TRBJ1-2; CDR3aa: CASSLLGLGYGYTF; CDR3nt: TGTGCCAGCAGCTTACTAGGGTTGGGCTATGGCTACACCTTC
v_gene: TRBV7-8; d_gene: -; abundance: once; j_gene: TRBJ1-6; CDR3aa: CASSSDGYSYNSPLHF; CDR3nt: TGTGCCAGCAGCTCAGACGGTTACTCCTATAATTCACCCCTCCACTTT
v_gene: TRBV30; d_gene: -; abundance: -; j_gene: TRBJ2-7; CDR3aa: CAWSGGDRPSYEQYF; CDR3nt: TGTGCCTGGAGCGGGGGTGACAGACCTTCCTACGAGCAGTACTTC
v_gene: TRBV2; d_gene: -; abundance: -; j_gene: TRBJ2-5; CDR3aa: CASSERLNQETQYF; CDR3nt: TGTGCCAGCAGTGAAAGGCTTAACCAAGAGACCCAGTACTTC
v_gene: TRBV5-5; d_gene: -; abundance: -; j_gene: TRBJ2-7; CDR3aa: CASSFYGRPYEQYF; CDR3nt: TGTGCCAGCAGCTTTTACGGTAGACCCTACGAGCAGTACTTC
v_gene: TRBV5-1; d_gene: -; abundance: -; j_gene: TRBJ1-2; CDR3aa: CASSQSPANYGYTF; CDR3nt: TGCGCCAGCAGCCAGAGTCCGGCGAACTATGGCTACACCTTC
v_gene: TRBV29-1; d_gene: -; abundance: -; j_gene: TRBJ2-5; CDR3aa: CSVEYILGWWETQYF; CDR3nt: TGCAGCGTAGAGTATATTCTTGGGTGGTGGGAGACCCAGTACTTC
v_gene: TRBV18; d_gene: -; abundance: once; j_gene: TRBJ1-5; CDR3aa: CASSPAPKDYQPQHF; CDR3nt: TGTGCCAGCTCACCAGCTCCGAAGGATTATCAGCCCCAGCATTTT
v_gene: TRBV2; d_gene: -; abundance: -; j_gene: TRBJ1-1; CDR3aa: CASSGDGGGTEAFF; CDR3nt: TGTGCCAGCAGTGGGGATGGCGGCGGGACTGAAGCTTTCTTT
v_gene: TRBV29-1; d_gene: -; abundance: -; j_gene: TRBJ2-5; CDR3aa: CSVYLLQETQYF; CDR3nt: TGCAGCGTTTACCTCCTCCAAGAGACCCAGTACTTC
v_gene: TRBV4-3; d_gene: -; abundance: -; j_gene: TRBJ2-5; CDR3aa: CASSQEARQETQYF; CDR3nt: TGCGCCAGCAGCCAAGAGGCACGTCAAGAGACCCAGTACTTC
v_gene: TRBV18; d_gene: TRBD1; abundance: -; j_gene: TRBJ2-7; CDR3aa: CASSPGQGVGYEQYF; CDR3nt: TGTGCCAGCTCACCCGGGCAGGGGGTTGGCTACGAGCAGTACTTC
v_gene: TRBV27; d_gene: TRBD2; abundance: -; j_gene: TRBJ2-7; CDR3aa: CASKHRTSGGYEQYF; CDR3nt: TGTGCCAGCAAGCACAGGACTAGCGGGGGCTACGAGCAGTACTTC
v_gene: TRBV6-5; d_gene: -; abundance: -; j_gene: TRBJ1-1; CDR3aa: CASSQGSEAFF; CDR3nt: TGTGCCAGCAGCCAGGGGAGTGAAGCTTTCTTT
v_gene: TRBV6-6; d_gene: -; abundance: -; j_gene: TRBJ1-1; CDR3aa: CASSYGGGLGTEAFF; CDR3nt: TGTGCCAGCAGTTACGGGGGGGGGCTCGGCACTGAAGCTTTCTTT
v_gene: TRBV7-6; d_gene: TRBD2; abundance: -; j_gene: TRBJ2-5; CDR3aa: CASSLGRLAGAETQYF; CDR3nt: TGTGCCAGCAGCTTAGGCCGACTAGCGGGAGCAGAGACCCAGTACTTC
v_gene: TRBV19; d_gene: -; abundance: -; j_gene: TRBJ1-3; CDR3aa: CASQSPGSGSTIYF; CDR3nt: TGTGCCAGTCAGTCGCCGGGCTCTGGAAGCACCATATATTTT
v_gene: TRBV7-9; d_gene: -; abundance: -; j_gene: TRBJ1-1; CDR3aa: CASSLAQPPSSEAFF; CDR3nt: TGTGCCAGCAGCTTAGCCCAGCCCCCATCCTCTGAAGCTTTCTTT
v_gene: TRBV11-2; d_gene: -; abundance: -; j_gene: TRBJ2-5; CDR3aa: CASSFRGGETQYF; CDR3nt: TGTGCCAGCAGCTTTCGGGGTGGAGAGACCCAGTACTTC
v_gene: TRBV7-2; d_gene: TRBD2; abundance: -; j_gene: TRBJ2-7; CDR3aa: CASSFRLAGGNEQYF; CDR3nt: TGTGCCAGCAGCTTCCGACTAGCGGGGGGGAACGAGCAGTACTTC
v_gene: TRBV9; d_gene: -; abundance: -; j_gene: TRBJ2-3; CDR3aa: CASSVGVGQGSDTQYF; CDR3nt: TGTGCCAGCAGCGTAGGTGTGGGACAAGGGTCAGATACGCAGTATTTT
v_gene: TRBV28; d_gene: -; abundance: -; j_gene: TRBJ2-3; CDR3aa: CASLGNTDTQYF; CDR3nt: TGTGCCAGTCTCGGGAACACAGATACGCAGTATTTT
v_gene: TRBV11-2; d_gene: TRBD2; abundance: -; j_gene: TRBJ2-2; CDR3aa: CASSFFGGGSAGELFF; CDR3nt: TGTGCCAGCAGCTTTTTTGGGGGAGGGTCGGCCGGGGAGCTGTTTTTT
v_gene: TRBV2; d_gene: -; abundance: -; j_gene: TRBJ1-5; CDR3aa: CASSDSLYGSNQPQHF; CDR3nt: TGTGCCAGCAGTGATTCACTTTACGGGAGCAATCAGCCCCAGCATTTT
v_gene: TRBV30; d_gene: TRBD1; abundance: -; j_gene: TRBJ1-5; CDR3aa: CAWSGQGALQPQHF; CDR3nt: TGTGCCTGGAGTGGCCAGGGGGCGCTTCAGCCCCAGCATTTT
v_gene: TRBV12-5; d_gene: -; abundance: -; j_gene: TRBJ1-2; CDR3aa: CASGFWGNMGYTF; CDR3nt: TGTGCTAGTGGTTTCTGGGGAAATATGGGCTACACCTTC
v_gene: TRBV2; d_gene: -; abundance: once; j_gene: TRBJ2-7; CDR3aa: CASSDRRHDEQYF; CDR3nt: TGTGCCAGCAGTGATAGGCGACACGACGAGCAGTACTTC
v_gene: TRBV19; d_gene: -; abundance: -; j_gene: TRBJ1-2; CDR3aa: CASSTTGQLYGYTF; CDR3nt: TGTGCCAGTAGTACCACTGGACAGCTCTATGGCTACACCTTC
v_gene: TRBV5-1; d_gene: TRBD2; abundance: -; j_gene: TRBJ2-5; CDR3aa: CASSPLASGGAETQYF; CDR3nt: TGCGCCAGCAGCCCCCTCGCTAGCGGGGGGGCGGAGACCCAGTACTTC
v_gene: TRBV7-9; d_gene: -; abundance: once; j_gene: TRBJ1-3; CDR3aa: CASSPRHSSGNTIYF; CDR3nt: TGTGCCAGCAGCCCCAGACATTCCTCTGGAAACACCATATATTTT
v_gene: TRBV7-9; d_gene: -; abundance: -; j_gene: TRBJ1-2; CDR3aa: CASSFGSTLLNYGYTF; CDR3nt: TGTGCCAGCAGCTTCGGTTCAACCCTCCTCAACTATGGCTACACCTTC
v_gene: TRBV28; d_gene: -; abundance: -; j_gene: TRBJ2-4; CDR3aa: CASSTLDTLQNIQYF; CDR3nt: TGTGCCAGCAGTACTCTTGACACTTTACAAAACATTCAGTACTTC
v_gene: TRBV29-1; d_gene: -; abundance: -; j_gene: TRBJ2-7; CDR3aa: CSVGDREKGIHEQYF; CDR3nt: TGCAGCGTAGGGGATCGCGAGAAGGGGATCCACGAGCAGTACTTC
v_gene: TRBV6-6; d_gene: -; abundance: -; j_gene: TRBJ1-5; CDR3aa: CASSYSDRSNQPQHF; CDR3nt: TGTGCCAGCAGTTACTCGGACCGTAGCAATCAGCCCCAGCATTTT
v_gene: TRBV4-1; d_gene: -; abundance: once; j_gene: TRBJ1-3; CDR3aa: CASSPGGHRSPGNTIYF; CDR3nt: TGCGCCAGCAGCCCCGGCGGCCACAGGTCTCCTGGAAACACCATATATTTT
v_gene: TRBV19; d_gene: -; abundance: -; j_gene: TRBJ2-1; CDR3aa: CASTLDPGSYNEQFF; CDR3nt: TGTGCCAGTACCCTGGACCCTGGGTCCTACAATGAGCAGTTCTTC
v_gene: TRBV7-9; d_gene: -; abundance: once; j_gene: TRBJ2-5; CDR3aa: CASSLLFSRETQYF; CDR3nt: TGTGCCAGCAGCTTACTGTTTAGTAGAGAGACCCAGTACTTC
v_gene: TRBV10-1; d_gene: -; abundance: -; j_gene: TRBJ2-3; CDR3aa: CASSELDTRTDTQYF; CDR3nt: TGCGCCAGCAGTGAGCTGGACACCCGCACAGATACGCAGTATTTT
v_gene: TRBV4-1; d_gene: -; abundance: -; j_gene: TRBJ2-6; CDR3aa: CASSQDPTPNGQGGGVLTF; CDR3nt: TGCGCCAGCAGCCAAGATCCAACTCCAAATGGGCAGGGGGGAGGCGTCCTGACTTTC
v_gene: TRBV7-9; d_gene: TRBD1; abundance: -; j_gene: TRBJ1-1; CDR3aa: CASSLHGDRGSNTEAFF; CDR3nt: TGTGCCAGCAGCTTACACGGGGACAGGGGGTCGAACACTGAAGCTTTCTTT